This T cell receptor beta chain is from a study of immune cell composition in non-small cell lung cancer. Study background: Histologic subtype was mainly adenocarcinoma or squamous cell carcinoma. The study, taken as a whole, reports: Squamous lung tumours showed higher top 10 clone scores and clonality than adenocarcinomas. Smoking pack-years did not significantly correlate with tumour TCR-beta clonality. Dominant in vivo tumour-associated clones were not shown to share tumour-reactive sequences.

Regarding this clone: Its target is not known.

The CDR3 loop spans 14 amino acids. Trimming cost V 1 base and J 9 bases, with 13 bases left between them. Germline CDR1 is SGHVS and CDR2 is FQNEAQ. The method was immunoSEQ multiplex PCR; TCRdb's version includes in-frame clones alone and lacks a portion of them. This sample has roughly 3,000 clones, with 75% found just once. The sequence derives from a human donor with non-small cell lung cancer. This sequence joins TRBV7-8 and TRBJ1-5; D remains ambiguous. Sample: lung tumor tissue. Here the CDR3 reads CASSLEAGRGPQHF. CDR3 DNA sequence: TGTGCCAGCAGCTTAGAGGCTGGGCGTGGGCCCCAGCATTTT.